Sequencing of this T cell receptor (beta chain) was carried out in a study of blood T cells in healthy people across ages. There are a few counts of this clonotype. Its antigen is undetermined. Germline loops: CDR1 GTSNPN, CDR2 SVGIG (reference sequence). The CDR3 extends over 15 amino acids. Trimming took off 2 bases at V and 8 bases at J, with 19 bases between the two ends. The second PCR ran about 6 to 11 cycles with a sample-barcoded 5' primer and J-beta primers. TCRdb reprocessed the 5' RACE reads with MiXCR, giving one entry per CDR3 protein. The table records more than 450,000 distinct CDR3 sequences, around a quarter of them present only once. Study findings and constraints: Naive CD4+ cell counts and diversity both ran higher in long-lived than in aged donors.

These data were likewise used in another study, on T cells of mothers and their children. That report adds: The study obtained over 8 million TCR beta CDR3 reads per mother and 3 million to 3.5 million per child. Unrelated pairs and related pairs have their TCR recombination output shaped similarly by thymic selection.

This rearrangement joins TRBV30 to TRBJ2-1; D is perhaps TRBD2 (6 bases). The clonotype was recovered from a boy aged 2 to 10 in good health. Sequencing was performed on blood. The CDR3 DNA is TGTGCCTGGAGTTACGGAACGGGAGTAGGCGATGAGCAGTTCTTC. Residues: CAWSYGTGVGDEQFF.